Listed here are 22 T cell receptor beta chains from one sample, sequenced in a study of T cell responses to AZD1222 COVID-19 vaccine. The repertoire was sequenced with immunoSEQ multiplex PCR; TCRdb's copy has only in-frame clones and lacks some. The profile covers over 95,000 clones, with around nine tenths appearing a single time and about 16% taken by the ten largest. Sequencing used peripheral blood, obtained 28 days after the second AZD1222 dose. The receptors were gathered from an adult who received the AZD1222 COVID-19 vaccine.

V and J are TRBV11-2 and TRBJ2-7, with D possibly TRBD2 on 6 matching bases. This CDR3 spans 14 amino acids. Germline V CDR1 and CDR2: SGHAT, FQNNGV. V was shortened by 5 bases and J by 3 bases, with 14 bases between the two germline ends. CDR3 DNA sequence: TGTGCCAGCAGCCCGTTTATGGGGGGCTACGAGCAGTACTTC. Amino acids: CASSPFMGGYEQYF.

V gene TRBV20-1 combines with J gene TRBJ2-5; D is ambiguous. The germline V and J ends were trimmed by 4 bases and 5 bases, with 8 bases remaining between them. CDR3 size: 11 residues. CDR1 is DFQATT, CDR2 SNEGSKA, per germline (reference sequence). The chain's CDR3 is CSATTSETQYF. The DNA for the CDR3 is TGCAGTGCTACCACCTCGGAGACCCAGTACTTC.

This clone occurred once. J is TRBJ2-1 and V is TRBV6-5; either TRBD1 or TRBD2 may supply D (5 bases each). Germline V CDR1 and CDR2: MNHEY, SVGAGI. V was trimmed by 6 bases and J by 14 bases, leaving 17 bases between them. The CDR3 covers 12 residues. The CDR3 sequence: CASRAGGTREFF. The CDR3 nucleotides read TGTGCCAGCAGGGCTGGGGGAACCAGGGAGTTCTTC.

This chain links TRBV21-1 with TRBJ1-5; TRBD1, the table's D call, was not compared with the DNA. TRBV21-1 is assigned pseudogene status. The CDR3 totals 17 residues. The CDR3 reads CASTRIRGQGGNQPQHF. CDR3 DNA: TGTGCCAGCACCAGAATTAGAGGACAGGGGGGCAATCAGCCCCAGCATTTT.

V and J are TRBV2 and TRBJ2-7, with D perhaps TRBD2 (6 bases). This CDR3 contains 14 residues. Germline CDR1 is SNHLY and CDR2 is FYNNEI. V lost 7 bases and J 0 bases, leaving 13 bases between the germline ends. The CDR3 spells CASNPGSLSYEQYF. For the CDR3, the DNA is TGTGCCAGCAACCCCGGGAGCCTCTCCTACGAGCAGTACTTC.

V gene TRBV5-1 combines with J gene TRBJ2-5; 8 bases align to TRBD2. The CDR3 has 13 amino acids. V lost 6 bases to trimming and J lost 4 bases; unmatched junction nucleotides: 5. Germline V gene sequence: CDR1 SGHRS, CDR2 YFSETQ. Here the CDR3 DNA reads TGCGCCAGCAACGGACTAGCCTCAGAGACCCAGTACTTC. This translates into CASNGLASETQYF.

V usage is TRBV6-6 and J usage is TRBJ2-7; D unclear. V was trimmed by 0 bases and J by 2 bases, leaving 8 bases between them. Germline values: CDR1 MNHNY, CDR2 SVGAGI (reference sequence). This CDR3 has 14 amino acids. CDR3 DNA sequence: TGTGCCAGCAGTTACTCGGCGCCGACCTACGAGCAGTACTTC. It is translated as CASSYSAPTYEQYF.

The genes are TRBV11-1 and TRBJ2-1; 9 positions agree with TRBD2. Germline V gene data show CDR1 as SGHAT and CDR2 as FQDESV (reference sequence). V trimming: 3 bases; J trimming: 0 bases; junction bases outside the gene matches: 3. The CDR3 spans 16 residues. The CDR3 reads CASSLTSGISYNEQFF. The CDR3 nucleotides read TGTGCCAGCAGCTTGACTAGCGGAATCTCCTACAATGAGCAGTTCTTC.

V and J are TRBV30 and TRBJ1-1, with 8 positions matching TRBD1. The CDR3 sequence is 10 residues long. Germline trimming cut 5 bases from V and 11 bases from J; bases unmatched to any gene: 4. The germline gives CDR1 GTSNPN, CDR2 SVGIG (reference sequence). The DNA of the CDR3 is TGTGCCTGGGGGACAGGAACGGCTTTCTTT. Amino acids: CAWGTGTAFF.

The gene calls are TRBV25-1 and TRBJ2-3, with 9 nucleotides matching TRBD1. J gave up 3 bases and V 5 bases, and 12 bases lay outside the gene matches. This CDR3 contains 17 residues. Germline loops: CDR1 MGHDK, CDR2 SYGVNS. The CDR3 loop reads CASSPVILGQGTDTQYF. The CDR3 DNA reads as TGTGCCAGCAGTCCTGTCATTCTGGGACAGGGAACAGATACGCAGTATTTT.

The J gene is TRBJ2-3, the V gene TRBV11-3; unclear D gene. Trimming removed 1 base from V and 1 base from J, with 9 bases in between. Germline values: CDR1 SGHNT, CDR2 YENEEA. The CDR3 has 15 residues. CDR3 sequence: CASSLGVVGTDTQYF. Written as DNA, the CDR3 is TGTGCCAGCAGCTTAGGAGTAGTCGGCACAGATACGCAGTATTTT. Full variable domain (remainder filled in from reference TRBV11-3 and TRBJ2-3): EAGVVQSPRYKIIEKKQPVAFWCNPISGHNTLYWYLQNLGQGPELLIRYENEEAVDDSQLPKDRFSAERLKGVDSTLKIQPAELGDSAVYLCASSLGVVGTDTQYFGPGTRLTVL.

The genes are TRBV2 and TRBJ2-3; tentatively, D is TRBD1 (6 bases). The length of the CDR3 is 15 residues. Trimming left V 8 bases short and J 1 base short, with 16 bases between. CDR1 is SNHLY and CDR2 is FYNNEI in the germline V gene. The CDR3 coding sequence is TGTGCCAGCCAGCTCCAGGGGCTGCGCACAGATACGCAGTATTTT. Translating it yields CASQLQGLRTDTQYF.

This chain connects TRBV6-1 to TRBJ2-6; possible D gene TRBD1, 5 bases. The CDR3 is made up of 15 amino acids. From germline, CDR1 is MNHNS and CDR2 SASEGT. V lost 3 bases and J lost 1, with 7 bases in between. CDR3 DNA: TGTGCCAGCAGTGAGGCAGGGTCTGGGGCCAACGTCCTGACTTTC. The encoded protein is CASSEAGSGANVLTF.

J is TRBJ1-2 and V is TRBV5-1; 7 nucleotides match TRBD1. CDR1 is SGHRS, CDR2 YFSETQ, per germline. Trimming at V came to 2 bases and at J to 7 bases, leaving 5 bases not matched to a gene. The CDR3 loop spans 13 amino acids. The CDR3 DNA sequence: TGCGCCAGCAGCTTATTTGACAGGGCTGGCTACACCTTC. Translation: CASSLFDRAGYTF. Using reference TRBV5-1 and TRBJ1-2 for the parts outside the CDR3, the full variable domain is KAGVTQTPRYLIKTRGQQVTLSCSPISGHRSVSWYQQTPGQGLQFLFEYFSETQRNKGNFPGRFSGRQFSNSRSEMNVSTLELGDSALYLCASSLFDRAGYTFGSGTRLTVV.

As regards this clone: Relative to the germline gene, one junction end is altered; a read error may explain this. The CDR3 protein is CASSLGPQVVGDF. The CDR3 DNA reads as TGTGCCAGCAGCTTAGGCCCGCAGGTCGTGGGGGACTTC. This chain uses TRBV7-8 with TRBJ1-2; weak D call: TRBD1 (5 bases). Per germline, CDR1 SGHVS and CDR2 FQNEAQ. The CDR3 totals 13 residues.

This clone showed up just a few times. The sample has other DNA sequences that encode this CDR3 too. This chain uses TRBV12-3 or TRBV12-4 with TRBJ2-5; D unresolved. The CDR3 is 13 residues long. Trimming cost V 2 bases and J 4 bases, with 8 bases left between them. CDR3 DNA: TGTGCCAGCAGTTTACGTGGGCGAGAGACCCAGTACTTC. It translates to CASSLRGRETQYF.

This clone has just a few counts. The V call is TRBV6-5, the J call TRBJ1-2; TRBD1 matches at 7 bases. Looked up from germline, CDR1 is MNHEY and CDR2 is SVGAGI. The CDR3 has 12 residues. V gave up 5 bases and J gave up 4 bases; unmatched junction bases: 1. Here the CDR3 DNA reads TGTGCCAGCAGTCCAGGGGGCTATGGCTACACCTTC. Protein sequence: CASSPGGYGYTF.

This clone was detected only a few times. This sequence joins TRBV7-9 and TRBJ2-5; D remains ambiguous. This CDR3 comprises 12 residues. The V end lost 2 bases, the J end lost 1 base, and 2 bases lay between the germline ends. Per the germline V gene, CDR1 is SEHNR and CDR2 is FQNEAQ (reference sequence). CDR3 coding DNA: TGTGCCAGCAGCTTACGCCAAGAGACCCAGTACTTC. This encodes CASSLRQETQYF.

This rearrangement joins TRBV6-5 to TRBJ2-7; D unresolved. Germline V gene data show CDR1 as MNHEY and CDR2 as SVGAGI. The ends were cut back, 4 bases at V and 0 bases at J, with 10 bases in the middle. This CDR3 is 14 amino acids long. The CDR3 region has the DNA TGTGCCAGCAGTTTTGACCCAAGCTCCTACGAGCAGTACTTC. It is translated as CASSFDPSSYEQYF.

V and J are TRBV5-6 and TRBJ2-7, with D unresolved. The V gene's germline CDR1 is SGHDT and CDR2 YYEEEE. The length of the CDR3 is 16 residues. Trimming cost V 3 bases and J 2 bases, with 18 bases left between them. The CDR3 sequence is CASSSWFGDPAYEQYF. The CDR3 DNA reads as TGTGCCAGCAGCTCATGGTTCGGCGACCCCGCCTACGAGCAGTACTTC.

This clone appeared many times. The genes are TRBV9 and TRBJ1-4; TRBD1 matches at 7 bases. The CDR3 totals 14 residues. V gave up 3 bases and J gave up 4 bases; unmatched junction bases: 3. CDR1 and CDR2 from the germline V gene are SGDLS and YYNGEE. The CDR3 coding sequence is TGTGCCAGCAGCGCCGGGACAGTTAATGAAAAACTGTTTTTT. It codes for CASSAGTVNEKLFF.

The rearrangement joins TRBV5-1 to TRBJ2-3; D is undetermined. V dropped 1 base and J dropped 0 bases, with 9 bases sitting between them. Germline CDR1 and CDR2: SGHRS and YFSETQ. The CDR3 is 15 amino acids. The CDR3 region has the DNA TGCGCCAGCAGCTTGAATGCGGCTAGCACAGATACGCAGTATTTT. As protein: CASSLNAASTDTQYF.